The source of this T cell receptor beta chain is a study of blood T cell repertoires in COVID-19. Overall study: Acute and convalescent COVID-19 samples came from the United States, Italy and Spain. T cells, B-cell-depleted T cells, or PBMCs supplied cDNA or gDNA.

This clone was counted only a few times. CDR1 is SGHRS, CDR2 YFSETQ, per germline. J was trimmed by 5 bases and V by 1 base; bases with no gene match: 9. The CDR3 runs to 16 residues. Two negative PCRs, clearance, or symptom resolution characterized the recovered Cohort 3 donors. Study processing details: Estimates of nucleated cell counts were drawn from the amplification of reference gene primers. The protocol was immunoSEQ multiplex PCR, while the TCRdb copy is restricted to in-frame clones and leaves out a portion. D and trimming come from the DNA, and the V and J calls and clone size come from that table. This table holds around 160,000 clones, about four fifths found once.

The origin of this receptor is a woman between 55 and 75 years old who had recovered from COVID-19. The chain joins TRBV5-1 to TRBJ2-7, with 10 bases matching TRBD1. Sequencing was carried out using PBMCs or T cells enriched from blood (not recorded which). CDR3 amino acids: CASSLFRTGGFHEQYF. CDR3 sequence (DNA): TGCGCCAGCAGCTTGTTTCGGACAGGGGGGTTCCACGAGCAGTACTTC.